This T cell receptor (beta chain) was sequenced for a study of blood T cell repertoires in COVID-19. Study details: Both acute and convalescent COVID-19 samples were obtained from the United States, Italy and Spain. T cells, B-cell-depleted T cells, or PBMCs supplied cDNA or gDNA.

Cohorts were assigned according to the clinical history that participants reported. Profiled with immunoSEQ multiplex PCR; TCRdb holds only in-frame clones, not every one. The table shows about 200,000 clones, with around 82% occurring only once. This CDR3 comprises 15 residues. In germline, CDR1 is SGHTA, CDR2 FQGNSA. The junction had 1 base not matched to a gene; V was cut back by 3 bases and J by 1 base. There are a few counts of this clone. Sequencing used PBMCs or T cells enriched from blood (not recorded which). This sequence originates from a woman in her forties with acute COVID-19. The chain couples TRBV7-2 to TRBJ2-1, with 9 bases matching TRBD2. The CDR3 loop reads CASSFAGGSYNEQFF. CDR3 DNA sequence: TGTGCCAGCAGCTTTGCGGGAGGGTCCTACAATGAGCAGTTCTTC.